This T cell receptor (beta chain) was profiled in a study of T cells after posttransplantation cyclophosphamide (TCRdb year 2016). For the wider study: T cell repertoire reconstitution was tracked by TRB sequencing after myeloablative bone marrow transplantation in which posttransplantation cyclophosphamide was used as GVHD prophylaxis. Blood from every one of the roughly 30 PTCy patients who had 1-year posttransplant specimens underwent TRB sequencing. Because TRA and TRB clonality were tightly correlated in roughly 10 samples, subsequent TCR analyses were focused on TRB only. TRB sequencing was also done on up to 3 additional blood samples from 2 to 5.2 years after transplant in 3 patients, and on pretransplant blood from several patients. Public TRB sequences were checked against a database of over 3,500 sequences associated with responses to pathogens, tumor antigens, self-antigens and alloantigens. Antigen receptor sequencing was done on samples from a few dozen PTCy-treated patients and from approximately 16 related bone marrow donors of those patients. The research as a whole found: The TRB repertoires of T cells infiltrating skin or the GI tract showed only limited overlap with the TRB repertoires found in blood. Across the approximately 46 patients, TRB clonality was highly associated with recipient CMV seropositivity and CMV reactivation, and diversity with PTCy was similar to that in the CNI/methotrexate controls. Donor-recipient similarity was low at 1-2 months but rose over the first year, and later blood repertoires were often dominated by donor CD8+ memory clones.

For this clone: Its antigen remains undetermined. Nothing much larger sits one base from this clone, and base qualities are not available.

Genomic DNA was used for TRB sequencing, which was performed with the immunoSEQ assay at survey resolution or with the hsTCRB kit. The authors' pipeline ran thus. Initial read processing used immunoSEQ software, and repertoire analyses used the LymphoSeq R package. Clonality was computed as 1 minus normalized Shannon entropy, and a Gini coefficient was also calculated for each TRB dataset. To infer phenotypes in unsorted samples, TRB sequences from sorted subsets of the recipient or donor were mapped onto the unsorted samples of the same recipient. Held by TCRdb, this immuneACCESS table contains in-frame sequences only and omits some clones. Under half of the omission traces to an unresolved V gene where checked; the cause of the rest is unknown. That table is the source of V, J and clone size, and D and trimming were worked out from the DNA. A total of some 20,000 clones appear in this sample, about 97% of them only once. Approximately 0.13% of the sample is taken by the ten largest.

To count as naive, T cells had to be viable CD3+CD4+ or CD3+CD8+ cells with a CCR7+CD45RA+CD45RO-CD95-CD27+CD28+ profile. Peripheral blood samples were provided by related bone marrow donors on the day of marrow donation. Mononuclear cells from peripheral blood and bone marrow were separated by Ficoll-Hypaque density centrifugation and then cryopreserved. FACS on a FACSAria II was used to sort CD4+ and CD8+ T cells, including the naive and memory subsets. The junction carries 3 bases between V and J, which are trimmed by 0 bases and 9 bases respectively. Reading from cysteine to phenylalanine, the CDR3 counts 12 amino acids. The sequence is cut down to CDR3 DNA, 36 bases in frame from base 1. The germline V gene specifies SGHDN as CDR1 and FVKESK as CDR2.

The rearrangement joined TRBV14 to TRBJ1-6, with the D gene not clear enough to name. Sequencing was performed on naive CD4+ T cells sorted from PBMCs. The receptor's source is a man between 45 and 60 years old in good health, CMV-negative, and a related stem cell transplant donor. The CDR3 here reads CASSQDSSPLHF. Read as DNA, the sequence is TGTGCCAGCAGCCAAGATAGTTCACCCCTCCACTTT.